This TCR beta chain was found in a study of human T cells and chemical hapten exposure. General observations from the study: Counts of TCRs above 1 in 1000 frequency stayed unchanged with DPC sensitization.

With respect to this clonotype: Its antigen is not known.

Within the library, unique molecular identifiers were attached to each individual cDNA molecule. TCRdb called the RACE reads again in MiXCR, with one record for every CDR3 protein. The sample lists some 90,000 distinct CDR3 sequences, about 8.7% occurring once. Time point defined: healthy volunteer bleed at 2 weeks. Unfractionated whole blood was the source of the extracted total RNA. The CDR3 is 16 residues long. V dropped 1 base and J dropped 7 bases, with 20 bases sitting between them. The germline gives CDR1 GTSNPN, CDR2 SVGIG (reference sequence). The TCR sequence derives from a female donor in good health. Some clones in this sample may be carry-over from other donors' samples. This chain connects TRBV30 to TRBJ2-1; D ambiguous. Source material: whole blood. The chain's CDR3 is CAWSARQSQRWNEQFF. The CDR3 DNA sequence: TGTGCCTGGAGTGCCCGACAAAGTCAACGGTGGAATGAGCAGTTCTTC.